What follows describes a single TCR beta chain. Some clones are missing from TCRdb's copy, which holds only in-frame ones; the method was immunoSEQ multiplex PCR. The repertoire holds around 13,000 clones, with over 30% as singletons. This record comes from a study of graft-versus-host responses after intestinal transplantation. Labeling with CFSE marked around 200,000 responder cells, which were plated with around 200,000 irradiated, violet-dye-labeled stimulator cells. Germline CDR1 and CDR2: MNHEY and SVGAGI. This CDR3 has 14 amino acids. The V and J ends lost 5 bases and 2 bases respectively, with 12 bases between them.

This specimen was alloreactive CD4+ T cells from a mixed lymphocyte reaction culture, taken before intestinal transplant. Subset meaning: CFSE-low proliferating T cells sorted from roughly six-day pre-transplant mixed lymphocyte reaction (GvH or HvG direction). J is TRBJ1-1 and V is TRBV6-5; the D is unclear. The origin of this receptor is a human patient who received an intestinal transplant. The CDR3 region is CASSGVEGNTEAFF. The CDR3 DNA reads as TGTGCCAGCAGTGGCGTGGAGGGAAACACTGAAGCTTTCTTT.